The rows below give T cell receptor beta chains drawn from one sample of a study of T cell repertoires in cytomegalovirus infection. Antigen specificity for these receptors is unknown. Each CDR3 protein gets one entry after TCRdb re-called the reads with MiXCR. Of some 700,000 distinct CDR3 sequences listed, 30% to 35% are singletons. The source was cultured PBMCs, collected from culture after CMV antigen stimulation. The receptors here all came from a human donor in good health (CMV status not recorded). Some clones in this sample may be carry-over from other donors' samples. The CDR3 runs from the conserved cysteine through the conserved F or W. D genes are given only for firm matches. Size values are once, few and many counts, or a class for expanded clones, and some rows have none.

j_gene: TRBJ2-7
v_gene: TRBV7-2
abundance: many
d_gene: .
CDR3nt: TGTGCCAGCAGCTTAGCAGGCGAGCAGTACTTC
CDR3aa: CASSLAGEQYF

j_gene: TRBJ1-1
v_gene: TRBV7-8
abundance: many
d_gene: .
CDR3nt: TGTGCCAGCAGCCCCAGGATGGTGAACACTGAAGCTTTCTTT
CDR3aa: CASSPRMVNTEAFF

j_gene: TRBJ1-5
v_gene: TRBV24-1
abundance: .
d_gene: .
CDR3nt: TGTGCCACCAGTGATGTGGACGGAGATCAGCCCCAGCATTTT
CDR3aa: CATSDVDGDQPQHF

j_gene: TRBJ2-3
v_gene: TRBV6-1
abundance: few
d_gene: .
CDR3nt: TGTGCCAGCAGGACCCCCCCAGATACGCAGTATTTT
CDR3aa: CASRTPPDTQYF

j_gene: TRBJ1-1
v_gene: TRBV12-3/TRBV12-4
abundance: few
d_gene: .
CDR3nt: TGTGCCAGCAATGCGGGAGTACTGGCGGGAGCTTTCTTT
CDR3aa: CASNAGVLAGAFF

j_gene: TRBJ2-2
v_gene: TRBV4-1
abundance: few
d_gene: .
CDR3nt: TGCGCCAGCAGCCAAGAAGGGTACCGGGCGAACACCGGGGAGCTGTTTTTT
CDR3aa: CASSQEGYRANTGELFF

j_gene: TRBJ1-1
v_gene: TRBV10-2
abundance: once
d_gene: TRBD1
CDR3nt: TGCGCCAGCAGTTCGGGACAGACCACTGAAGCTTTCTTT
CDR3aa: CASSSGQTTEAFF

j_gene: TRBJ2-3
v_gene: TRBV5-4
abundance: .
d_gene: .
CDR3nt: TGTGCCAGCAGCTTGGCCCCCCCAGTCACAGATACGCAGTATTTT
CDR3aa: CASSLAPPVTDTQYF

j_gene: TRBJ2-7
v_gene: TRBV20-1
abundance: .
d_gene: .
CDR3nt: TGCAGTGCTGGCGGGGCAAACTCCTACGAGCAGTACTTC
CDR3aa: CSAGGANSYEQYF

j_gene: TRBJ2-3
v_gene: TRBV7-1
abundance: .
d_gene: TRBD1
CDR3nt: TGTGCCAGCAGCCCCCGGGACAGTGATGATACGCAGTATTTT
CDR3aa: CASSPRDSDDTQYF

j_gene: TRBJ2-3
v_gene: TRBV12-3/TRBV12-4
abundance: few
d_gene: .
CDR3nt: TGTGCCAGCAGCAGGGCGGGTATAGATACGCAGTATTTT
CDR3aa: CASSRAGIDTQYF

j_gene: TRBJ1-5
v_gene: TRBV4-1
abundance: .
d_gene: .
CDR3nt: TGCGCCAGCAGCCCCTTCGGGGCAGCTTATCAGCCCCAGCATTTT
CDR3aa: CASSPFGAAYQPQHF

j_gene: TRBJ2-6
v_gene: TRBV6-1
abundance: .
d_gene: .
CDR3nt: TGTGCCAGCAGTGAAACAAGAGCCTCTGGGGCCAACGTCCTGACTTTC
CDR3aa: CASSETRASGANVLTF

j_gene: TRBJ2-7
v_gene: TRBV7-2
abundance: .
d_gene: .
CDR3nt: TGTGCCAGCAGCTTCGCGCTTGCCGTATACGAGCAGTACTTC
CDR3aa: CASSFALAVYEQYF

j_gene: TRBJ2-5
v_gene: TRBV6-2/TRBV6-3
abundance: .
d_gene: TRBD1
CDR3nt: TGTGCCAGCAGTAAGAACAGGGGGCAGGAGACCCAGTACTTC
CDR3aa: CASSKNRGQETQYF

j_gene: TRBJ1-5
v_gene: TRBV6-5
abundance: .
d_gene: TRBD1
CDR3nt: TGTGCCAGCAGCACAGGGGGCTGGAATCAGCCCCAGCATTTT
CDR3aa: CASSTGGWNQPQHF

j_gene: TRBJ2-5
v_gene: TRBV6-1
abundance: few
d_gene: .
CDR3nt: TGTGCCAGCAGTGTGAATATTCGGGAGACCCAGTACTTC
CDR3aa: CASSVNIRETQYF

j_gene: TRBJ2-3
v_gene: TRBV6-5
abundance: .
d_gene: .
CDR3nt: TGTGCCAGCAGTCCAGGTTGGGCCGGCACAGATACGCAGTATTTT
CDR3aa: CASSPGWAGTDTQYF

j_gene: TRBJ2-2
v_gene: TRBV7-6
abundance: few
d_gene: .
CDR3nt: TGTGCCAGCAGCTTAGGGGGGGCGGCCGGGGAGCTGTTTTTT
CDR3aa: CASSLGGAAGELFF

j_gene: TRBJ2-3
v_gene: TRBV2
abundance: .
d_gene: .
CDR3nt: TGTGCCAGCAGGGAAGACTTCACAGATACGCAGTATTTT
CDR3aa: CASREDFTDTQYF

j_gene: TRBJ2-1
v_gene: TRBV27
abundance: .
d_gene: .
CDR3nt: TGTGCCAGCAGTTTAGCGGAGGGGGCGATATACAATGAGCAGTTCTTC
CDR3aa: CASSLAEGAIYNEQFF

j_gene: TRBJ2-5
v_gene: TRBV7-9
abundance: .
d_gene: .
CDR3nt: TGTGCCAGCAGCTTAGTCCCGGGACGCCTGGGGGAGACCCAGTACTTC
CDR3aa: CASSLVPGRLGETQYF

j_gene: TRBJ1-2
v_gene: TRBV20-1
abundance: .
d_gene: TRBD1
CDR3nt: TGCAGTGCTTGGACAGGGAGAAGTGGCTACACCTTC
CDR3aa: CSAWTGRSGYTF

j_gene: TRBJ1-2
v_gene: TRBV6-1
abundance: .
d_gene: TRBD1
CDR3nt: TGTGCCAGCAGTGGGCCGAACAGGGGAGGCTATGGCTACACCTTC
CDR3aa: CASSGPNRGGYGYTF

j_gene: TRBJ2-7
v_gene: TRBV6-6
abundance: .
d_gene: .
CDR3nt: TGTGCCAGCAGCCTCCCTGGGAGTGGGAACTACGAGCAGTACTTC
CDR3aa: CASSLPGSGNYEQYF

j_gene: TRBJ2-1
v_gene: TRBV5-4
abundance: few
d_gene: .
CDR3nt: TGTGCCAGCAGCTTGGGCCTCGGAATCTACCCGTTCTTC
CDR3aa: CASSLGLGIYPFF

j_gene: TRBJ2-1
v_gene: TRBV7-2
abundance: .
d_gene: .
CDR3nt: TGTGCCAGCAGCACTTCCGGGACCAACAATGAGCAGTTCTTC
CDR3aa: CASSTSGTNNEQFF

j_gene: TRBJ2-7
v_gene: TRBV5-1
abundance: few
d_gene: .
CDR3nt: TGCGCCAGCAGCTTGGAGGAGGGGGTCAGCGAGCAGTACTTC
CDR3aa: CASSLEEGVSEQYF

j_gene: TRBJ2-1
v_gene: TRBV7-8
abundance: .
d_gene: TRBD2
CDR3nt: TGTGCCAGCAGCTTATGTAGCGGGGTTTCTGAGCAGTTCTTC
CDR3aa: CASSLCSGVSEQFF

j_gene: TRBJ2-2
v_gene: TRBV12-3/TRBV12-4
abundance: few
d_gene: TRBD2
CDR3nt: TGTGCCAGCAGTTTAATTTTCCGCGGACTAGCGGGGGGGAACACCGGGGAGCTGTTTTTT
CDR3aa: CASSLIFRGLAGGNTGELFF

j_gene: TRBJ2-3
v_gene: TRBV12-3/TRBV12-4
abundance: .
d_gene: .
CDR3nt: TGTGCCAGCAGTTTAGAGGGGCTGTCCACAGATACGCAGTATTTT
CDR3aa: CASSLEGLSTDTQYF

j_gene: TRBJ1-6
v_gene: TRBV4-2
abundance: few
d_gene: TRBD1
CDR3nt: TGTGCCAGCAGCCAAGGACAGGGGCATAATTCACCCCTCCACTTT
CDR3aa: CASSQGQGHNSPLHF

j_gene: TRBJ2-2
v_gene: TRBV5-4
abundance: .
d_gene: .
CDR3nt: TGTGCCAGCAGCTTGTACACGGGGCTTGGGGAGCTGTTTTTT
CDR3aa: CASSLYTGLGELFF

j_gene: TRBJ2-7
v_gene: TRBV12-5
abundance: .
d_gene: .
CDR3nt: TGTGCTAGTGGTTTGGCGGGAGAGCAGTACTTC
CDR3aa: CASGLAGEQYF

j_gene: TRBJ2-2
v_gene: TRBV2
abundance: .
d_gene: .
CDR3nt: TGTGCCAGCAGTGGAGTCCGGAACACCGGGGAGCTGTTTTTT
CDR3aa: CASSGVRNTGELFF

j_gene: TRBJ2-3
v_gene: TRBV12-3/TRBV12-4
abundance: .
d_gene: .
CDR3nt: TGTGCCAGCAGTTGGGGCAGGGACCCTGCGGGAGATACGCAGTATTTT
CDR3aa: CASSWGRDPAGDTQYF

j_gene: TRBJ2-1
v_gene: TRBV7-9
abundance: .
d_gene: TRBD2
CDR3nt: TGTGCCAGCAGCGCTGGACTAGCGGGAGGGCCCCTAAGGCAGTTCTTC
CDR3aa: CASSAGLAGGPLRQFF

j_gene: TRBJ1-1
v_gene: TRBV5-5
abundance: .
d_gene: .
CDR3nt: TGTGCCAGCAGGGCATTAAACACTGAAGCTTTCTTT
CDR3aa: CASRALNTEAFF

j_gene: TRBJ2-3
v_gene: TRBV6-2/TRBV6-3
abundance: many
d_gene: .
CDR3nt: TGTGCCACTACCGGGACGACGACGGATACGCAGTATTTT
CDR3aa: CATTGTTTDTQYF

j_gene: TRBJ1-4
v_gene: TRBV2
abundance: .
d_gene: .
CDR3nt: TGTGCCAGCAGTGATCCTGGTCGTCCGGATGAAAAACTGTTTTTT
CDR3aa: CASSDPGRPDEKLFF

j_gene: TRBJ1-2
v_gene: TRBV11-2
abundance: few
d_gene: .
CDR3nt: TGTGCCAGCAGCTCCCCCAGGGTCGGGAACTATGGCTACACCTTC
CDR3aa: CASSSPRVGNYGYTF

j_gene: TRBJ2-6
v_gene: TRBV5-1
abundance: few
d_gene: .
CDR3nt: TGCGCCAGCACCCCAGGCGAGGCTGGGGCCAACGTCCTGACTTTC
CDR3aa: CASTPGEAGANVLTF

j_gene: TRBJ2-4
v_gene: TRBV7-6
abundance: .
d_gene: TRBD2
CDR3nt: TGTGCCAGCAGCTACCTACGACCGGGACTAGCGGATCTAGCCAAAAACATTCAGTACTTC
CDR3aa: CASSYLRPGLADLAKNIQYF

j_gene: TRBJ2-3
v_gene: TRBV12-5
abundance: .
d_gene: .
CDR3nt: TGTGCTAGTGGTTTCCAGATACAGGGCATCGGGCTAGCGGATACGCAGTATTTT
CDR3aa: CASGFQIQGIGLADTQYF

j_gene: TRBJ1-5
v_gene: TRBV7-8
abundance: few
d_gene: TRBD1
CDR3nt: TGTGCCAGCAGCCAGGAGGGGGACAGGGGCAATCAGCCCCAGCATTTT
CDR3aa: CASSQEGDRGNQPQHF

j_gene: TRBJ1-5
v_gene: TRBV19
abundance: few
d_gene: TRBD1
CDR3nt: TGTGCCAGTACCATTGGACAGGGGAACAATCAGCCCCAGCATTTT
CDR3aa: CASTIGQGNNQPQHF

j_gene: TRBJ2-3
v_gene: TRBV12-3/TRBV12-4
abundance: .
d_gene: .
CDR3nt: TGTGCCAGCAGCGCCCTCTTGGATACGCAGTATTTT
CDR3aa: CASSALLDTQYF

j_gene: TRBJ2-1
v_gene: TRBV11-3
abundance: .
d_gene: .
CDR3nt: TGTGCCAGCAGCTTAGATCAATCCCGGAGGAATGAGCAGTTCTTC
CDR3aa: CASSLDQSRRNEQFF

j_gene: TRBJ2-3
v_gene: TRBV11-2
abundance: many
d_gene: .
CDR3nt: TGTGCCAGCAGTCAACTAGCACAGTTACAGTATTTT
CDR3aa: CASSQLAQLQYF

j_gene: TRBJ2-3
v_gene: TRBV20-1
abundance: .
d_gene: .
CDR3nt: TGCAGTGCTCGACGGACAAGTATAACGCCAGATACGCAGTATTTT
CDR3aa: CSARRTSITPDTQYF

j_gene: TRBJ2-1
v_gene: TRBV6-5
abundance: few
d_gene: .
CDR3nt: TGTGCCAGCAGTTGGGGCAGGGGGGGGTTGGAGCAGTTCTTC
CDR3aa: CASSWGRGGLEQFF

j_gene: TRBJ2-7
v_gene: TRBV4-1
abundance: .
d_gene: TRBD1
CDR3nt: TGCGCCAGCAGCCAAGACGGGACAGGGGGTTACGAGCAGTACTTC
CDR3aa: CASSQDGTGGYEQYF